This entry features one T cell receptor (beta chain) sequence. It lacks a known antigen. Per-nucleotide qualities are absent, and no much larger clonotype sits a single base away. The CDR1 and CDR2 encoded by the germline V gene are MGHRA and YSYEKL. After removal of 2 bases from V and 7 bases from J, the junction retains 10 bases not matched to a gene. Measured from the cysteine to the phenylalanine, the CDR3 is 15 residues long. Only the CDR3 DNA stays, 45 bases, in frame from base 1. These data belong to a study of cytomegalovirus exposure and HLA in healthy donors (dated by TCRdb to about 2017). Study-wide context: According to an earlier analysis of a few hundred of the donors, 150 million to 200 million T cells yielded 117 million unique TCR beta sequences and about 300 Gb of sequence data. The aim of the study was to test whether cataloging public T cell receptors could identify signatures of past pathogen exposure. A later genetic analysis took genome-wide SNP genotypes for about three fifths of the 666 donors and used that subset as a discovery cohort. A handful of DR-DQ haplotypes were handled as single units for association and clustering because linkage in the cohort was strong. The study profiled the T cell repertoires of under 700 subjects by immunosequencing and related them to cytomegalovirus serostatus. A later analysis re-analyzed previously published TCR beta repertoires from roughly 690 donors and added high-resolution HLA genotyping to study TCR occurrence patterns. The study combined high-throughput TCR immunosequencing, statistical association of individual TCRs with disease status, and machine learning to predict cytomegalovirus infection status. Alongside the repertoire data, information on donor age, sex, ethnicity and CMV serostatus was compiled. In addition to the first cohort of roughly 700 subjects, a separate validation cohort of around 110 different subjects was used. In the later analysis, no new phenotypic data were used to find candidate immune exposures; instead, reliance was placed on TCR beta sequences and their occurrence across donors. Among around 400 genotyped donors of the cohort, an average of approximately 240,000 unique TCR beta nucleotide sequences was sequenced per donor, of which 15% to 20% were non-productive. All discovery cohort repertoires had been generated on a single sequencing platform. HLA typing covered class I and class II loci at four-digit resolution. An earlier analysis of more than 450 of the donors used high-throughput TCR beta sequencing to judge whether each TCR beta V gene segment behaved as functional or pseudogenic. An early release covering approximately 600 HLA-typed donors comprised approximately 290 gigabases of sequencing data and tens of millions of unique TCR sequences. The genetic ancestry cluster associated with self-reported Caucasian donors included 65% to 90% of the 300 to 450 genotyped donors. The number of typed donors differed by locus: 629-630 for A, B, C, DRB1 and DQB1; some 500 for DQA1; 606 for DPA1; and around 450 for DPB1.

The cohort was made up of about 610 healthy bone marrow donors. At the time of sampling, all cohort members were nominally healthy, though unrecorded immune exposures were likely present. The donor was CMV seronegative and was included in the group of several hundred seronegative cohort members. A peripheral blood sample was collected from each donor, and TCR beta sequencing was performed on peripheral blood mononuclear cells. The Qiagen DNeasy Blood Extraction Kit was used to extract genomic DNA from the blood cell samples. The library was generated by the immunoSEQ multiplex PCR assay. The multiplex PCR relied on a mix of 60 forward primers for TCR Vbeta segments and 13 reverse primers for TCR Jbeta segments. The CDR3 region of rearranged TCR beta genes was amplified from genomic DNA with a multiplex PCR assay. The amplified TCR beta libraries were sequenced on the Illumina HiSeq System as 87-base-pair reads. On the study's bioinformatics: A later analysis tallied 80 million to 95 million unique TCR beta chains across the 550 to 850 repertoires, and roughly 11 million of those chains were shared by two or more donors. Raw reads were error-corrected and collapsed into unique sequences by a nearest-neighbor algorithm in which closely related sequences were merged to remove PCR and sequencing errors. To assign V, D and J gene segments, CDR3 sequences were aligned to IMGT reference sequences. For a sequence to be retained, a match of at least six nucleotides to both a V gene segment and a J gene segment was required. A rearrangement counted as productive if the CDR3 had no stop codons and remained in frame with V and J, and every other rearrangement counted as non-productive. Following IMGT convention, CDR3 was defined as the stretch from the second conserved V-encoded cysteine to the conserved J-encoded phenylalanine. The earlier analysis of some 550 of the donors excluded any sequence lacking an unambiguous match to a single V gene segment. In an earlier analysis of roughly 500 of the donors, V segments were called functional above 56.7% productive rearrangements and were called segregating when the between-donor standard deviation exceeded 5%. A statistical classification framework was built for diagnosing cytomegalovirus status from the catalog of TCR beta chain sequences. In a later analysis, V and J genes were assigned by comparing TCR nucleotide sequences against IMGT/GENE-DB human TR gene sequences. Using the TCRdist pipeline, a later analysis assigned CDR3 sequences along with most-parsimonious VDJ recombination scenarios. In a later analysis, each TCR beta chain was defined by its CDR3 amino acid sequence together with its V-gene family, and reads lacking a unique V-gene family were excluded. As a way to deal with suspected cross-contamination and a sequencing artifact, a later analysis dropped 592 nucleotide sequences that were highly shared and had low generation probability. In a later analysis, a clonal expansion index for each public chain was calculated from normalized within-repertoire ranks of inferred template counts. Generation probabilities in a later analysis came from a VDJ recombination model fitted to out-of-frame rearrangements, and those results were checked against IGoR. In a later analysis, hypergeometric tests were used to score TCR-TCR, TCR-HLA and TCR-CMV co-occurrence, with a repertoire-size bias correction applied to TCR pairs. In a later analysis, false discovery rates were estimated by permuting HLA or CMV assignments 20 times. In a later analysis, co-occurring TCRs were grouped using DBSCAN, with TCRdist sequence similarity added in when clustering inside HLA-allele-positive subsets. Co-occurrence clustering excluded repertoires with fewer than 30,000 or more than 120,000 public chains, plus five with anomalous nucleotide sharing. Here the immuneACCESS table is served through TCRdb, limited to in-frame sequences with V and J called. Missing clones are a known gap in these copies; in checked studies unresolved V genes cover under half, and the rest lacks a known reason. D and trimming come from the DNA, and the V and J calls and clone size come from that table. This sample gives some 20,000 clones in total; more than 60% of them show up just once. Roughly 3.6% of the sample goes to the ten largest clones.

Results and caveats for the whole study, not just this receptor: A few of the identified cytomegalovirus-associated TCR beta chains were confirmed in vitro to be specific for cytomegalovirus antigens. Most TCR sequences were observed very rarely across donors, whereas some public TCRs were present in many individuals. Presence/absence analyses assumed roughly uniform sequencing depth across donors, an assumption that may not hold. Linkage disequilibrium might explain the correlated functional status among segregating V segments, but an unknown experimental factor could not be excluded. In a later analysis, several top co-occurrence clusters were reported to appear linked to parvovirus B19, influenza, CMV and Epstein-Barr virus. The sequencing pipeline was judged likely to have produced a cluster of highly shared sequence variants as a technical artifact. In both the original and validation cohorts, the classifier was reported to diagnose cytomegalovirus status with high specificity and sensitivity. In a later analysis, the rate of TCR association differed among HLA loci, with DRB1 alleles having the most associated TCRs and HLA-C alleles having the fewest. The earlier analysis of almost 600 of the donors excluded some 15 rarely observed V segments, including chromosome 9 orphons, because counts were too low. A later analysis found that HLA-associated TCR beta chains were more clonally expanded and had lower generation probabilities than equally common non-associated chains. In the study, roughly 160 TCR beta chains were listed as associated with cytomegalovirus. According to the authors, the approach could potentially be generalized to other disease states and immunological phenotypes. Immune exposure information for the cohort was limited to CMV serostatus. Some IMGT-functional V segments, including TRBV6-2 and TRBV6-3, could not be told apart with the 87-base-pair reads, so those segments were excluded. Assigning TCR associations to individual alleles was difficult when HLA alleles, especially DR and DQ, strongly co-occurred. A later analysis found that most CMV-associated TCR beta chains appeared HLA-restricted, with HLA associations seemingly driven largely by CMV exposure. In this cohort, only TCR beta chains were sequenced, and detectable features were limited by the absence of alpha or paired-chain data. In a later genetic analysis, a missense DCLRE1C variant was associated with V-gene and J-gene trimming of TCR beta chains, and the association was replicated in an independent cohort. Broadly in line with IMGT annotations, most TCR beta V segments showed up in productive rearrangements about 90% or about 30% of the time in an earlier analysis of under 700 of the donors. Because HLA typing was missing for some donors at each locus, association tests included only the typed subset. Specific HLA alleles were associated with roughly 17,000 TCR beta sequences at a false discovery rate of 0.05 in a later analysis. A further reported finding was that TCR beta sequences accurately predicted the HLA-A and HLA-B alleles for most subjects in the first cohort. According to a later genetic analysis, donors in an Asian-associated ancestry cluster had fewer N-insertions in productive TCRs than the approximately 630-donor mean.

This receptor was obtained from a man between 18 and 35 years old in good health and CMV-seronegative. The chain links TRBV4-1 with TRBJ1-1; the junction holds 7 bases that match TRBD1. Sequenced material: PBMCs. The nucleotide sequence reads as follows: TGCGCCAGCAGCCAACCGGGGACAGTAAAATTTGAAGCTTTCTTT. Its protein is CASSQPGTVKFEAFF.